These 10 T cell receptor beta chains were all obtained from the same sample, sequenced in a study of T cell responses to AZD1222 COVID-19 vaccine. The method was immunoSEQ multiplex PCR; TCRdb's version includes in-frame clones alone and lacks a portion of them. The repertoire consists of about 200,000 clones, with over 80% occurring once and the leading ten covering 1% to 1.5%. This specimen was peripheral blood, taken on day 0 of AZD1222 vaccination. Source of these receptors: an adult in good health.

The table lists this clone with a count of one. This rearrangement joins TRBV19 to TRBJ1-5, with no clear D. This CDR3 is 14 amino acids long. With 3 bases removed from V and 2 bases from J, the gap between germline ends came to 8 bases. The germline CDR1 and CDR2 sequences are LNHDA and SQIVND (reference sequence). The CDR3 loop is CASSMGGRNQPQHF. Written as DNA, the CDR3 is TGTGCCAGTAGTATGGGCGGCCGCAATCAGCCCCAGCATTTT.

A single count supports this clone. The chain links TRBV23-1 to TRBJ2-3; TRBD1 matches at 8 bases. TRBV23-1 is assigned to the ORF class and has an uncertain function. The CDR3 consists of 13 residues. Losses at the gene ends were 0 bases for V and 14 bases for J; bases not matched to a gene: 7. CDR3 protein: CASSQSRGQAPYF. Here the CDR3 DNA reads TGCGCCAGCAGTCAATCGCGGGGACAGGCCCCGTATTTT.

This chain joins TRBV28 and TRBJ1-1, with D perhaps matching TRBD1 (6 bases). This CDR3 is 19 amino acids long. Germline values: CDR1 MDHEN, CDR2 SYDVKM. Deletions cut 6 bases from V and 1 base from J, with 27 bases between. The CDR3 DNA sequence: TGTGCCAGCAGAATACAGGGTGCAGGATACATCGACCCGAACACTGAAGCTTTCTTT. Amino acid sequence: CASRIQGAGYIDPNTEAFF. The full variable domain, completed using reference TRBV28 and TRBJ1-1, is DVKVTQSSRYLVKRTGEKVFLECVQDMDHENMFWYRQDPGLGLRLIYFSYDVKMKEKGDIPEGYSVSREKKERFSLILESASTNQTSMYLCASRIQGAGYIDPNTEAFFGQGTRLTVV.

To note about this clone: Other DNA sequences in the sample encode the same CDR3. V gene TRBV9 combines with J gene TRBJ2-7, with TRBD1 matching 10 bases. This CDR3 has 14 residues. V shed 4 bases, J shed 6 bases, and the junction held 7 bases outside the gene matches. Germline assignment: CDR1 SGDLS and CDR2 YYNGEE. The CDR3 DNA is TGTGCCAGCAGCCCCAGACAGGGGGCTGGCGAGCAGTACTTC. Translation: CASSPRQGAGEQYF.

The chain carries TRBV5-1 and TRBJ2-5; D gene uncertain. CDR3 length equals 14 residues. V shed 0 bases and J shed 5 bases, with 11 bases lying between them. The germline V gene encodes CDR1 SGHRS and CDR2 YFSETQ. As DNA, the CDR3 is TGCGCCAGCAGCTTGGGCGAACTGAGCGAGACCCAGTACTTC. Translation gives CASSLGELSETQYF.

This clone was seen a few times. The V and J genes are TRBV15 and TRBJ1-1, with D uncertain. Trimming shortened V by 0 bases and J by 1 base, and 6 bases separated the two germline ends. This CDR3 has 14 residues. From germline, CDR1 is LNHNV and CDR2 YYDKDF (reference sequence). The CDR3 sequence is CATSRDLGNTEAFF. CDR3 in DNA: TGTGCCACCAGCAGAGATCTGGGGAACACTGAAGCTTTCTTT.

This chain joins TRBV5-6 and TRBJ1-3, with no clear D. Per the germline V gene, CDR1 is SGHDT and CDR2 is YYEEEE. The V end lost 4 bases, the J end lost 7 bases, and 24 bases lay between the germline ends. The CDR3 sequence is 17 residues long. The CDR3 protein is CASSPDSLRALGNTIYF. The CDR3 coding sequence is TGTGCCAGCAGCCCCGACTCCTTGCGGGCCCTGGGGAACACCATATATTTT. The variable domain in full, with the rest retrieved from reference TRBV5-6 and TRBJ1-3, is DAGVTQSPTHLIKTRGQQVTLRCSPKSGHDTVSWYQQALGQGPQFIFQYYEEEERQRGNFPDRFSGHQFPNYSSELNVNALLLGDSALYLCASSPDSLRALGNTIYFGEGSWLTVV.

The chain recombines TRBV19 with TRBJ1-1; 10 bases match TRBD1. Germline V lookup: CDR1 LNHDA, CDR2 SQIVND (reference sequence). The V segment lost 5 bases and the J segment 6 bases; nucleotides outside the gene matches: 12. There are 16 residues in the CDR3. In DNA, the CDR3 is TGTGCCAGTAGTTCTCGGACAGGGGGGGAGTCGGCTGAAGCTTTCTTT. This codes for CASSSRTGGESAEAFF. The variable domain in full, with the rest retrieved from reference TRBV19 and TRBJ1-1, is DGGITQSPKYLFRKEGQNVTLSCEQNLNHDAMYWYRQDPGQGLRLIYYSQIVNDFQKGDIAEGYSVSREKKESFPLTVTSAQKNPTAFYLCASSSRTGGESAEAFFGQGTRLTVV.

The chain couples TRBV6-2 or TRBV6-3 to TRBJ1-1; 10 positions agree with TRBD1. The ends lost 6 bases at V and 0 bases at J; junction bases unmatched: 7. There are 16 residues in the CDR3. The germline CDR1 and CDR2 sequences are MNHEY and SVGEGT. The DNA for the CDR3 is TGTGCCAGCAGCCGGGACAGGGGACCCATGAACACTGAAGCTTTCTTT. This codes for CASSRDRGPMNTEAFF.

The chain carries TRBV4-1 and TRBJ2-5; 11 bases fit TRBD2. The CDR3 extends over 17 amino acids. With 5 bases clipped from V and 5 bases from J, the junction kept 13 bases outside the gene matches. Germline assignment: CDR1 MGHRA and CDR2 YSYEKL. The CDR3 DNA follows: TGCGCCAGCAGCAGAGACCTAGCGGGGGGCAGGGGGGAGACCCAGTACTTC. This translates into CASSRDLAGGRGETQYF.